This is a list of T cell receptor beta chains from one sample in a study of blood T cell repertoires in COVID-19. This table comes from immunoSEQ multiplex PCR, and its TCRdb copy is limited to in-frame clones, with some not included. The sample lists 180,000 or so clones; 80% to 90% were seen once. The sequenced material came from peripheral blood. These receptors were collected from a woman aged 80 or over with acute or convalescent COVID-19. Each CDR3 is given without its conserved first and last residue. The order of the fields is D gene, V gene, J gene, CDR3 protein. D genes are given only for firm matches.

d_call: NA
v_call: TRBV7-8
j_call: TRBJ1-5
cdr3_aa: ASSLTQGNQPQH

d_call: NA
v_call: TRBV5-1
j_call: TRBJ2-6
cdr3_aa: ASTPGSNSGANVLT

d_call: TRBD1
v_call: TRBV30
j_call: TRBJ1-1
cdr3_aa: AWSHRGPDEAF

d_call: TRBD1
v_call: TRBV18
j_call: TRBJ1-5
cdr3_aa: ASSPPWQGGLSQPQH

d_call: NA
v_call: TRBV2
j_call: TRBJ2-1
cdr3_aa: ASNPTAYNEQF

d_call: NA
v_call: TRBV28
j_call: TRBJ1-5
cdr3_aa: ASSPLGPRLDQPQH

d_call: NA
v_call: TRBV6-5
j_call: TRBJ2-7
cdr3_aa: ASSYSPQGGYEQY

d_call: NA
v_call: TRBV18
j_call: TRBJ1-2
cdr3_aa: ASFSGVGYT

d_call: NA
v_call: TRBV18
j_call: TRBJ1-5
cdr3_aa: ASSPGQRDQPQH

d_call: NA
v_call: TRBV5-1
j_call: TRBJ2-7
cdr3_aa: ASSSAYEQY

d_call: TRBD1
v_call: TRBV2
j_call: TRBJ2-7
cdr3_aa: ASNVPDRGDEQY

d_call: TRBD1
v_call: TRBV10-3
j_call: TRBJ2-5
cdr3_aa: AISVSGGEETQY

d_call: TRBD2
v_call: TRBV12-5
j_call: TRBJ2-1
cdr3_aa: ASGWVTGGAQF

d_call: TRBD1
v_call: TRBV6-6
j_call: TRBJ1-4
cdr3_aa: ASSLQGSNEKLF

d_call: TRBD1
v_call: TRBV5-5
j_call: TRBJ1-2
cdr3_aa: ASSLTGQGLHGYT

d_call: NA
v_call: TRBV7-2
j_call: TRBJ2-1
cdr3_aa: ASSHGSGGLTYNEQF

d_call: NA
v_call: TRBV7-2
j_call: TRBJ2-7
cdr3_aa: ASSLDYYEQY

d_call: TRBD1
v_call: TRBV19
j_call: TRBJ2-4
cdr3_aa: ASSPGQGAYGKNIQY

d_call: TRBD2
v_call: TRBV5-1
j_call: TRBJ2-7
cdr3_aa: ASSLYPTSVFNEQY

d_call: NA
v_call: TRBV20-1
j_call: TRBJ1-2
cdr3_aa: SASPSYAYT

d_call: NA
v_call: TRBV10-3
j_call: TRBJ1-4
cdr3_aa: AISDRTGEKLF

d_call: NA
v_call: TRBV7-3
j_call: TRBJ2-7
cdr3_aa: ASSLNGGIYEQY

d_call: NA
v_call: TRBV4-2
j_call: TRBJ2-1
cdr3_aa: ASSQDSSVVNNEQF

d_call: TRBD1
v_call: TRBV19
j_call: TRBJ2-5
cdr3_aa: ASSKDRAPWETQY

d_call: NA
v_call: TRBV5-1
j_call: TRBJ2-7
cdr3_aa: ASSLEPGSAYEQY

d_call: NA
v_call: TRBV3-1/TRBV3-2
j_call: TRBJ2-3
cdr3_aa: ASSQDSKAGYPDTQY

d_call: TRBD2
v_call: TRBV7-2
j_call: TRBJ2-7
cdr3_aa: ASSFQAGGLLEQY

d_call: NA
v_call: TRBV7-9
j_call: TRBJ2-4
cdr3_aa: ASSLEARQNIQY

d_call: TRBD1
v_call: TRBV9
j_call: TRBJ1-2
cdr3_aa: ASSVAQTGVNYGYT

d_call: NA
v_call: TRBV18
j_call: TRBJ1-1
cdr3_aa: ASSGFRTKGTEAF

d_call: TRBD1
v_call: TRBV7-9
j_call: TRBJ1-4
cdr3_aa: ASSTGQGKANEKLF

d_call: NA
v_call: TRBV3-1/TRBV3-2
j_call: TRBJ2-5
cdr3_aa: ASSQVVAGATQY

d_call: TRBD1
v_call: TRBV19
j_call: TRBJ2-1
cdr3_aa: ASSKGWDRERYNEQF

d_call: NA
v_call: TRBV27
j_call: TRBJ1-2
cdr3_aa: ASSFTGQPNYGYT

d_call: NA
v_call: TRBV5-4
j_call: TRBJ2-7
cdr3_aa: ASSLEGHRSFYEQY

d_call: NA
v_call: TRBV7-2
j_call: TRBJ2-2
cdr3_aa: ASSLVASATGELF

d_call: NA
v_call: TRBV5-8
j_call: TRBJ1-6
cdr3_aa: ASSSPWAGNNSPLH

d_call: NA
v_call: TRBV5-1
j_call: TRBJ2-3
cdr3_aa: ASSLTGTFTDTQY

d_call: NA
v_call: TRBV6-4
j_call: TRBJ1-4
cdr3_aa: ANPDRSSTNEKLF

d_call: NA
v_call: TRBV5-1
j_call: TRBJ2-3
cdr3_aa: ASSLYSTSTDTQY

d_call: NA
v_call: TRBV12-3/TRBV12-4
j_call: TRBJ1-1
cdr3_aa: ASTRQPTAEAF

d_call: NA
v_call: TRBV7-2
j_call: TRBJ2-1
cdr3_aa: ASSLTGSYNEQF

d_call: NA
v_call: TRBV6-5
j_call: TRBJ1-4
cdr3_aa: ASSYSGGDEKLF

d_call: TRBD2
v_call: TRBV10-3
j_call: TRBJ2-2
cdr3_aa: AISESSGRDTGELF

d_call: TRBD1
v_call: TRBV5-8
j_call: TRBJ2-1
cdr3_aa: ASSTYGQGTYNEQF

d_call: TRBD1
v_call: TRBV28
j_call: TRBJ1-1
cdr3_aa: ASTLQGANTEAF

d_call: NA
v_call: TRBV24-1
j_call: TRBJ2-5
cdr3_aa: ATSDTRQIQETQY

d_call: NA
v_call: TRBV2
j_call: TRBJ2-3
cdr3_aa: ASAGENTDTQY